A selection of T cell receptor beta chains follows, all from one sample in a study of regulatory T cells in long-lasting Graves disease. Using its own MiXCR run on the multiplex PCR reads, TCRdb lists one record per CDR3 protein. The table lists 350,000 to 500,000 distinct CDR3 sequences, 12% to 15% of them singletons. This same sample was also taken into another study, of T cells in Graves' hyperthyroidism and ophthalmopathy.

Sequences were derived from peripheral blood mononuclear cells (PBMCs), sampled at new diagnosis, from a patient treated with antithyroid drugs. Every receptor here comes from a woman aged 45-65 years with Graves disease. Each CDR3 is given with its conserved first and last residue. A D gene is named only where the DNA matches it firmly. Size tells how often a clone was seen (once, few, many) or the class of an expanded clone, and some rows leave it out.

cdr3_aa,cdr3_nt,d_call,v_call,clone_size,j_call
CASSPETSGSYYEQYF,TGTGCCAGCAGCCCCGAGACTAGCGGGAGTTACTACGAGCAGTACTTC,TRBD2,TRBV7-9,-,TRBJ2-7
CASTTGGTSGSIGELFF,TGTGCCAGCACAACCGGTGGGACTAGCGGGAGTATCGGGGAGCTGTTTTTT,TRBD2,TRBV2,many,TRBJ2-2
CASSRLAEAPYNEQFF,TGTGCCAGCAGCAGACTAGCGGAGGCCCCCTACAATGAGCAGTTCTTC,TRBD2,TRBV7-2,many,TRBJ2-1
CASSQTANQPQHF,TGTGCCAGCAGCCAAACTGCGAATCAGCCCCAGCATTTT,-,TRBV3-1,many,TRBJ1-5
CASSLVVARQGQFF,TGTGCCAGCAGCTTAGTGGTGGCCCGCCAAGGGCAGTTCTTC,-,TRBV7-9,few,TRBJ2-1
CASSLGLAGEITGELFF,TGTGCCAGCAGCCTTGGACTAGCGGGAGAGATCACCGGGGAGCTGTTTTTT,TRBD2,TRBV5-6,many,TRBJ2-2
CASSLVLDYVNEQFF,TGTGCCAGCAGCTTAGTTCTCGACTACGTAAATGAGCAGTTCTTC,-,TRBV11-2,many,TRBJ2-1
CASSVQGDHGANVLTF,TGCGCCAGCAGCGTACAGGGGGACCATGGGGCCAACGTCCTGACTTTC,TRBD1,TRBV5-1,-,TRBJ2-6
CASSHLGHGQETQYF,TGTGCCAGCAGCCACCTAGGACACGGACAAGAGACCCAGTACTTC,-,TRBV3-1,many,TRBJ2-5
CASSSRDYYNEQFF,TGTGCCAGCAGCTCCCGGGATTATTACAATGAGCAGTTCTTC,-,TRBV3-1,many,TRBJ2-1
CSARVQNQETQYF,TGCAGTGCTAGAGTGCAGAATCAAGAGACCCAGTACTTC,-,TRBV20-1,many,TRBJ2-5
CAWRPGGPNSPLHF,TGTGCCTGGAGGCCCGGTGGGCCAAATTCACCCCTCCACTTT,-,TRBV30,many,TRBJ1-6
CASSLVGGLTETQYF,TGTGCCAGCAGCTTAGTGGGAGGGCTAACGGAGACCCAGTACTTC,TRBD2,TRBV7-2,few,TRBJ2-5